This T cell receptor (beta chain) was captured in a study of blood T cell repertoires in COVID-19. Background on the study: The analysed material was cDNA or gDNA that came from T cells, B-cell-depleted T cells, or PBMCs.

V dropped 2 bases and J dropped 6; count of bases not matched to a gene: 9. Germline V gene data show CDR1 as LNHDA and CDR2 as SQIVND (reference sequence). The CDR3 length is 16 residues. Repertoires were generated with immunoSEQ multiplex PCR, while TCRdb's copy carries only in-frame clones and drops some. The table has around 300,000 clones, 89% seen once; the top ten hold around 2%. This chain links TRBV19 with TRBJ2-1; 8 bases line up with TRBD2. The source of this sequence is a man aged 50-60 years with acute or convalescent COVID-19. Input material: peripheral blood. CDR3 coding DNA: TGTGCCAGTAGTATAATAGCGGGGAGAGATCCCAATGAGCAGTTCTTC. This codes for CASSIIAGRDPNEQFF.